The T cell receptor (beta chain) described here comes from a study of early T cells in non-severe SARS-CoV-2 infection. Broader study findings: VDJdb-based matching was biased toward anti-spike CD8 responses and missed private and CD4 specificities.

Unique molecular identifiers were added to individual cDNA molecules. TCRdb re-derived calls from the 5' RACE reads in MiXCR, one entry per CDR3 protein. The data contain about 83,000 distinct CDR3 sequences, more than 9% of them seen just once; the ten biggest clones take up over 7%. The V and J ends lost 1 base and 5 bases respectively, with 18 bases between them. This CDR3 region has 16 residues. CDR1 is DFQATT and CDR2 is SNEGSKA in the germline V gene (reference sequence). This clonotype was counted ten times or more. Its specificity is unknown. The material sequenced was whole blood, taken at baseline. The TCR comes from an adult who was a healthcare worker with PCR-confirmed SARS-CoV-2 infection or an uninfected control (not recorded which). The rearrangement joins TRBV20-1 to TRBJ2-1, with D perhaps TRBD1 (6 bases). Here the CDR3 reads CSARAQGLAEHNEQFF. CDR3 nucleotide sequence: TGCAGTGCTAGAGCTCAGGGGCTAGCAGAACACAATGAGCAGTTCTTC.